This TCR beta chain was sequenced for a study of T-cell reconstitution after alpha-beta-depleted transplantation in children. The study, taken as a whole, reports: The high TCRbeta diversity at day 60 in some patients came from surviving recipient T cells and thymic progenitors. Reported findings indicate that, about two months after transplant, alpha-beta T cells came from several hundred expanded clones, which were derived from non-depleted graft cells.

For this clonotype: The antigen is unknown.

V was trimmed by 2 bases and J by 1 base, leaving 18 bases between them. The germline V gene has CDR1 SGHRS and CDR2 YFSETQ. The CDR3 has 17 amino acids. As it was prepared, the TCRbeta library received unique molecular identifiers. Each CDR3 protein is one row after TCRdb ran MiXCR on the PCR reads. The profile shows 200,000 to 250,000 distinct CDR3 sequences, roughly 25% of them singletons. The sample here was PBMCs, taken before TCRalphabeta/CD19-depleted stem cell transplant. The V gene is TRBV5-1, the J gene TRBJ1-1, with no clear D. The receptor comes from a girl under 10 years old with Fanconi anemia, due to receive a stem cell transplant. The CDR3 protein is CASSLGLRAEKNTEAFF. CDR3 coding DNA: TGCGCCAGCAGCTTAGGGCTCCGTGCCGAGAAGAACACTGAAGCTTTCTTT. The variable domain in full, with the rest retrieved from reference TRBV5-1 and TRBJ1-1, is KAGVTQTPRYLIKTRGQQVTLSCSPISGHRSVSWYQQTPGQGLQFLFEYFSETQRNKGNFPGRFSGRQFSNSRSEMNVSTLELGDSALYLCASSLGLRAEKNTEAFFGQGTRLTVV.